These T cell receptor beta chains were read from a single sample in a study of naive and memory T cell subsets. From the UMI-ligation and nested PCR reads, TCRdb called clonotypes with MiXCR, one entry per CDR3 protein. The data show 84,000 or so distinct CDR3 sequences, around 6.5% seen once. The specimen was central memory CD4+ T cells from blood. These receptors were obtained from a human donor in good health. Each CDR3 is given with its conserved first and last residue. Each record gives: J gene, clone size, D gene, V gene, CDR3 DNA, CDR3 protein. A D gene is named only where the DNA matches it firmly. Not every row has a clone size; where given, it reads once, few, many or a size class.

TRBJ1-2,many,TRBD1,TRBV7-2,TGTGCCAGCAGCAAAGAGACAGGGTGGGATGGCTACACCTTC,CASSKETGWDGYTF
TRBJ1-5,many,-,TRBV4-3,TGCGCCAGCAGCCAATTAGGAGGAGCAAATCAGCCCCAGCATTTT,CASSQLGGANQPQHF
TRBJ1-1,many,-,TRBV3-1,TGTGCCAGCACCCTAAGACGGGGCACTGAAGCTTTCTTT,CASTLRRGTEAFF
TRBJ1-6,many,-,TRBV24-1,TGTGCCACCAGTGGGGGTAGGGATTCACCCCTCCACTTT,CATSGGRDSPLHF
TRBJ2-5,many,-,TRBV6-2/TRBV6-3,TGTGCCAGCAGTGCGGATTTGACCCAGTACTTC,CASSADLTQYF
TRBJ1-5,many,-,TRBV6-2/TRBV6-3,TGTGCCAGCAGTTACGACGGGGGGTATTATCAGCCCCAGCATTTT,CASSYDGGYYQPQHF
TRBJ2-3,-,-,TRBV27,TGTGCCAGCAGTTCCAGTCGTCGAGGGATCACAGATACGCAGTATTTT,CASSSSRRGITDTQYF
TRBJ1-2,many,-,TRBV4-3,TGCGCCAGCAGCCAAGATATGTTTATGGGCTACACCTTC,CASSQDMFMGYTF
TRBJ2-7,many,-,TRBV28,TGTGCCAGCAAGATTGCTAACGAGCAGTACTTC,CASKIANEQYF
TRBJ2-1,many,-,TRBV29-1,TGCAGCGTTAGGGTCGCGACTTCCTACAATGAGCAGTTCTTC,CSVRVATSYNEQFF
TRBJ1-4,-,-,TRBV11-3,TGTGCCAGCAACAAAATCACCAGGACAGAAGTGGGGGAAAAAATGTTTTTT,CASNKITRTEVGEKMFF
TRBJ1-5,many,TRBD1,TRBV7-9,TGTGCCAGCAGCGCCGGGACAGGCGATAATCAGCCCCAGCATTTT,CASSAGTGDNQPQHF
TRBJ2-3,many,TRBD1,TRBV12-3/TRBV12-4,TGTGCCAGCAGCCGACAGGGGAATACGCAGTATTTT,CASSRQGNTQYF
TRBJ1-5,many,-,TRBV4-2,TGTGCCAGCAGCCAAGGCGGGGCGGGGGGTCAGCCCCAGCATTTT,CASSQGGAGGQPQHF
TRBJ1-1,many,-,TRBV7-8,TGTGCCAGCAGCTTAGAGGCGTACACTGAAGCTTTCTTT,CASSLEAYTEAFF